Below are 12 T cell receptor beta chains sequenced from a single sample in a study of T cell changes during pregnancy in multiple sclerosis. TCRdb's copy holds only in-frame clones and misses some; the assay was immunoSEQ multiplex PCR. The sample shows tens of thousands of clones, roughly 92% of them seen only once. This material consisted of peripheral blood, taken after pregnancy. The receptors shown here come from a female donor with multiple sclerosis, enrolled in a pregnancy study.

This clone was seen more than once but under ten times. The chain couples TRBV4-1 to TRBJ1-1; D gene ambiguous. The length of the CDR3 is 15 residues. With 0 bases removed from V and 1 base from J, the gap between germline ends came to 9 bases. Looked up from germline, CDR1 is MGHRA and CDR2 is YSYEKL. The CDR3 sequence: CASSQEARGNTEAFF. In DNA form, the CDR3 reads TGCGCCAGCAGCCAAGAAGCTCGAGGGAACACTGAAGCTTTCTTT.

The V and J genes are TRBV6-5 and TRBJ1-6; TRBD1 is a possible D gene (5 bases). V gave up 2 bases and J gave up 6 bases, with 11 bases separating them. This CDR3 has 15 amino acids. CDR1 MNHEY and CDR2 SVGAGI come from the germline V gene. The CDR3 sequence is CASSYGGAGNSPLHF. The CDR3 nucleotides are TGTGCCAGCAGTTACGGGGGAGCGGGTAATTCACCCCTCCACTTT.

The chain has TRBV14 and TRBJ1-1; 7 nucleotides align to TRBD1. CDR3 length: 15 residues. From germline, CDR1 is SGHDN and CDR2 FVKESK. Losses at the gene ends were 3 bases for V and 3 bases for J; bases not matched to a gene: 7. The CDR3 is CASSQMGQLDTEAFF. In DNA form, the CDR3 reads TGTGCCAGCAGCCAGATGGGACAGCTCGACACTGAAGCTTTCTTT.

The chain carries TRBV7-9 and TRBJ2-1, with D hard to call. The CDR3 has 13 residues. Trimming left V 5 bases short and J 0 bases short, with 5 bases between. CDR1 and CDR2 from the germline V gene are SEHNR and FQNEAQ (reference sequence). CDR3 DNA sequence: TGTGCCAGCAGCCCTCCCTCCTACAATGAGCAGTTCTTC. Residues: CASSPPSYNEQFF.

This chain joins TRBV29-1 and TRBJ1-1; 10 bases align to TRBD1. V gave up 5 bases and J gave up 1 base; unmatched junction bases: 19. Germline V lookup: CDR1 SQVTM, CDR2 ANQGSEA. The CDR3 totals 19 residues. The CDR3 region has the DNA TGCAGCGTTTATTCCGGGACAGGGGCAGTCCCGGGAAAGAACACTGAAGCTTTCTTT. Translating it yields CSVYSGTGAVPGKNTEAFF.

V is TRBV7-2 and J is TRBJ2-7; 9 nucleotides match TRBD1. This CDR3 spans 17 amino acids. The junction had 10 bases not matched to a gene; V was cut back by 2 bases and J by 2 bases. Germline V gene lookup returns CDR1 SGHTA and CDR2 FQGNSA. CDR3 amino acids: CASSLPLQGAKAYEQYF. The CDR3 nucleotides read TGTGCCAGCAGCTTACCACTACAGGGGGCGAAGGCCTACGAGCAGTACTTC.

The chain uses TRBV7-3 and TRBJ2-1, with a possible D match to TRBD1 (6 bases). The CDR3 loop spans 12 amino acids. V shed 5 bases and J shed 7 bases, with 9 bases lying between them. Germline CDR1 SGHTA, CDR2 FQGTGA. CDR3 sequence (DNA): TGTGCCAGCAGCCCCACAGGGAATGAGCAGTTCTTC. Translating gives CASSPTGNEQFF.

The chain has TRBV27 and TRBJ2-5; 9 nucleotides line up with TRBD2. Trimming removed 0 bases from V and 2 bases from J; junction bases left unmatched: 4. The CDR3 spans 16 residues. The V gene's germline CDR1 is MNHEY and CDR2 SMNVEV (reference sequence). The CDR3: CASSLSWLAGQETQYF. CDR3 nucleotide sequence: TGTGCCAGCAGTTTATCGTGGCTAGCGGGGCAAGAGACCCAGTACTTC.

Only one count was recorded for this clone. The chain uses TRBV5-6 and TRBJ2-3; no reliable D call. This CDR3 comprises 16 residues. CDR1 and CDR2 from the germline V gene are SGHDT and YYEEEE. The germline V and J ends were trimmed by 5 bases and 3 bases, with 19 bases remaining between them. For the CDR3, the DNA is TGTGCCAGCAGTTCGTCCGGGTTCTGGCCGACAGATACGCAGTATTTT. It yields the protein CASSSSGFWPTDTQYF.

CDR3 region: CSVDRHGGSEGYTF. CDR3 coding DNA: TGCAGCGTAGACAGACATGGGGGGTCGGAGGGCTACACCTTC. This rearrangement joins TRBV29-1 to TRBJ1-2; D possibly corresponds to TRBD1 (5 bases). The V gene's germline CDR1 is SQVTM and CDR2 ANQGSEA. Trimming pared 6 bases from V and 8 bases from J, leaving 22 bases between. The CDR3 spans 14 residues.

The V call is TRBV6-5, the J call TRBJ1-2; 9 nucleotides line up with TRBD1. CDR3 length equals 14 residues. Germline loops: CDR1 MNHEY, CDR2 SVGAGI. The V segment lost 8 bases and the J segment 8 bases; nucleotides outside the gene matches: 12. The CDR3 sequence: CASGSRRTGVGYTF. CDR3 coding DNA: TGTGCCAGCGGCTCTCGAAGGACAGGGGTCGGCTACACCTTC.

In this sample, this clone turned up once. The gene calls are TRBV9 and TRBJ2-1; TRBD2 might be the D (6 bases). The V end was cut by 4 bases, the J end by 4 bases, with 18 bases between. The CDR3 has 16 residues. Germline V gene sequence: CDR1 SGDLS, CDR2 YYNGEE. CDR3 nucleotide sequence: TGTGCCAGCAGCCCACCTGGGGAGGTGGCGTACAATGAGCAGTTCTTC. It translates to CASSPPGEVAYNEQFF.